Presented here are 21 T cell receptor beta chains from one specimen sequenced in a study of T-cell memory formation after mild COVID-19. In TCRdb, the 5' RACE reads were re-called with MiXCR into one record per CDR3 protein. The table shows about 430,000 distinct CDR3 sequences, with more than 15% occurring only once. Source material: PBMCs or a T cell subset sorted from them (not recorded which). Every receptor here comes from a man aged 18 to 35 who had mild COVID-19 (a few samples of this study predate the infection). Cell type and time point are not known.

V is TRBV6-5 and J is TRBJ1-1; D is uncertain. Per germline, CDR1 MNHEY and CDR2 SVGAGI. The CDR3 has 15 amino acids. V lost 0 bases, J lost 2 bases, and 10 bases lay in between. CDR3 DNA sequence: TGTGCCAGCAGTTACTCGACTCCAGTAAACACTGAAGCTTTCTTT. Translating it yields CASSYSTPVNTEAFF.

The rearrangement joins TRBV7-9 to TRBJ1-1, with D unclear. The CDR3 loop spans 10 amino acids. Germline loops: CDR1 SEHNR, CDR2 FQNEAQ (reference sequence). V was cut by 6 bases and J by 7 bases, with 6 bases left in between. CDR3 coding DNA: TGTGCCAGCAGTTCCGTTGAAGCTTTCTTT. Encoded protein: CASSSVEAFF.

The V gene is TRBV6-5, the J gene TRBJ1-1; D might be TRBD1 (6 bases). Germline loops: CDR1 MNHEY, CDR2 SVGAGI. The CDR3 sequence is 15 residues long. V was trimmed by 4 bases and J by 3 bases, leaving 15 bases between them. The CDR3 DNA is TGTGCCAGCAGTTCCCGTCAGGGGAGGTACACTGAAGCTTTCTTT. It yields the protein CASSSRQGRYTEAFF.

The sample holds a few counts of this clonotype. This sequence joins TRBV20-1 and TRBJ2-5; 7 bases line up with TRBD1. CDR3 length: 14 residues. The germline V gene has CDR1 DFQATT and CDR2 SNEGSKA (reference sequence). Germline trimming cut 1 base from V and 4 bases from J; bases unmatched to any gene: 6. In nucleotides, the CDR3 is TGCAGTGCTAGAGGCCGGACAGGATTAGAGACCCAGTACTTC. Encoded protein: CSARGRTGLETQYF.

The chain recombines TRBV7-6 with TRBJ2-5, with 7 bases lining up with TRBD1. CDR3 size: 16 residues. CDR1 SGHVS and CDR2 FNYEAQ come from the germline V gene. Trimming cost V 3 bases and J 3 bases; bases outside gene matches: 10. This CDR3 is CASSLRQGWDEETQYF. In DNA form, the CDR3 reads TGTGCCAGCAGCTTGCGACAGGGTTGGGATGAAGAGACCCAGTACTTC. The whole variable domain, filled in from reference TRBV7-6 and TRBJ2-5, reads GAGVSQSPRYKVTKRGQDVALRCDPISGHVSLYWYRQALGQGPEFLTYFNYEAQQDKSGLPNDRFSAERPEGSISTLTIQRTEQRDSAMYRCASSLRQGWDEETQYFGPGTRLLVL.

In its sample, this clonotype was seen a few times. CDR3 DNA sequence: TGTGCCAGCAGGACAGGGGCCTACGAGCAGTACTTC. Amino acids: CASRTGAYEQYF. The chain has TRBV27 and TRBJ2-7; 8 bases agree with TRBD1. The length of the CDR3 is 12 residues. J gave up 2 bases and V 6 bases, and 0 bases lay outside the gene matches. Per germline, CDR1 MNHEY and CDR2 SMNVEV (reference sequence).

J is TRBJ1-1 and V is TRBV11-3, with D unclear. Trimming cost V 1 base and J 8 bases, with 14 bases left between them. CDR1 and CDR2 from the germline V gene are SGHNT and YENEEA. The CDR3 runs to 14 residues. In DNA, the CDR3 is TGTGCCAGCAGCTTAGGTGGCACCCTAGGGGAAGCTTTCTTT. Amino acids: CASSLGGTLGEAFF.

The chain recombines TRBV9 with TRBJ2-3; 7 bases are shared with TRBD2. The CDR3 runs to 14 residues. V shed 7 bases and J 2 bases; nucleotides not matched to a gene: 7. From germline, CDR1 is SGDLS and CDR2 YYNGEE. The CDR3 bases are TGTGCCAGCGGCGGGGGTAGCGCCACAGATACGCAGTATTTT. As protein: CASGGGSATDTQYF.

This clonotype was seen many times. Its ends do not fully match the called genes, so a read error is possible. J is TRBJ2-3 and V is TRBV12-5; D tentatively fits TRBD1 or TRBD2 (6 bases each). The CDR3 covers 12 residues. Germline V lookup: CDR1 LGHNT, CDR2 FRNRAP. The CDR3 DNA reads TGTGCTAGTGGTTTGGGGAGGGGGGACCCTCAATTT. Translating it yields CASGLGRGDPQF. The entire variable domain, with the rest obtained from reference TRBV12-5 and TRBJ2-3, is as follows: DARVTQTPRHKVTEMGQEVTMRCQPILGHNTVFWYRQTMMQGLELLAYFRNRAPLDDSGMPKDRFSAEMPDATLATLKIQPSEPRDSAVYFCASGLGRGDPQFGPGTRLTVL.

In its sample, this clonotype was seen once. The V gene is TRBV6-1, the J gene TRBJ2-5; possible D gene TRBD1, 5 bases. The CDR3 loop spans 14 amino acids. Trimming cost V 8 bases and J 0 bases, with 13 bases left between them. Germline-derived CDR1 and CDR2 are MNHNS and SASEGT. CDR3 bases: TGTGCCAGCGGGGCAGCCGTGTACCAAGAGACCCAGTACTTC. This encodes CASGAAVYQETQYF.

This clonotype was counted only a few times. The chain has TRBV30 and TRBJ1-1; D gene ambiguous. The CDR3 consists of 11 residues. Germline assignment: CDR1 GTSNPN and CDR2 SVGIG (reference sequence). The CDR3 region is CAGRGNTEAFF. The CDR3 coding sequence is TGTGCTGGGCGTGGGAACACTGAAGCTTTCTTT.

J is TRBJ2-5 and V is TRBV5-1, with 7 bases identical to TRBD1. This CDR3 spans 16 amino acids. Germline assignment: CDR1 SGHRS and CDR2 YFSETQ. V shed 0 bases and J 7 bases; nucleotides not matched to a gene: 12. In DNA, the CDR3 is TGCGCCAGCAGCTTGGAGGCCGGGACAGCTCGGGGGACCCAGTACTTC. Translated: CASSLEAGTARGTQYF.

The J gene is TRBJ2-7, the V gene TRBV5-6; TRBD1 or TRBD2 may be the D gene (5 bases each). Germline CDR1 is SGHDT and CDR2 is YYEEEE. V lost 4 bases to trimming and J lost 7 bases, with 18 bases between them. This CDR3 region has 14 residues. The CDR3 here is CASSGLRGLREQYF. The CDR3 region has the DNA TGTGCCAGCAGCGGCCTTCGGGGCCTTAGGGAGCAGTACTTC.

This clonotype was observed at least ten times. The chain employs TRBV15 and TRBJ2-4, with D possibly being TRBD2 (5 bases). This CDR3 comprises 15 residues. V was trimmed by 3 bases and J by 2 bases, leaving 11 bases between them. The germline CDR1 and CDR2 sequences are LNHNV and YYDKDF (reference sequence). CDR3 nucleotide sequence: TGTGCCACCAGCAGGGGAGAGGAGCCCAAAAACATTCAGTACTTC. This sequence encodes CATSRGEEPKNIQYF.

This clonotype was seen at least ten times. The rearrangement joins TRBV7-2 to TRBJ2-7, with 13 bases aligning to TRBD2. This CDR3 has 15 amino acids. The germline V gene encodes CDR1 SGHTA and CDR2 FQGNSA. J was trimmed by 2 bases and V by 5 bases; bases with no gene match: 3. CDR3 in DNA: TGTGCCAGCAGCCTACTAGCGGGGGGGACCTACGAGCAGTACGTC. Translating gives CASSLLAGGTYEQYV.

This clonotype was found a few times. The chain joins TRBV4-2 to TRBJ2-1; TRBD2 might be the D (7 bases). Germline lookup yields CDR1 LGHNA and CDR2 YNFKEQ. The CDR3 loop spans 13 amino acids. Trimming shortened V by 10 bases and J by 5 bases, and 15 bases separated the two germline ends. The CDR3 nucleotides are TGTGCCACCCGAGGGGGGGGCCACAATGAGCAGTTCTTC. This sequence encodes CATRGGGHNEQFF.

This clonotype was seen only a few times. The chain combines TRBV7-3 with TRBJ2-1; TRBD2 matches 11 bases. This CDR3 is 17 amino acids long. Germline lookup yields CDR1 SGHTA and CDR2 FQGTGA. Losses at the gene ends were 5 bases for V and 4 bases for J; bases not matched to a gene: 10. The CDR3 nucleotides are TGTGCCAGCAGCCCGTACCTTAGCGGGGGGGGATACAATGAGCAGTTCTTC. It specifies CASSPYLSGGGYNEQFF.

The rearrangement uses TRBV20-1 and TRBJ2-3; 9 positions agree with TRBD2. V shed 3 bases and J 0 bases; nucleotides not matched to a gene: 10. The CDR3 totals 17 residues. CDR1 is DFQATT, CDR2 SNEGSKA, per germline (reference sequence). CDR3 region: CSASRTGAGGSTDTQYF. DNA of the CDR3: TGCAGTGCTAGCCGCACTGGAGCGGGGGGTAGCACAGATACGCAGTATTTT.

This clonotype has more than one count but fewer than ten. The chain couples TRBV7-9 to TRBJ1-1; the D is unclear. The CDR3 runs to 13 residues. From germline, CDR1 is SEHNR and CDR2 FQNEAQ (reference sequence). V dropped 5 bases and J dropped 3 bases, with 10 bases sitting between them. The CDR3 DNA follows: TGTGCCAGCAGCACCCGGTGGGACACTGAAGCTTTCTTT. Its protein is CASSTRWDTEAFF.

A few counts support this clonotype. The chain uses TRBV12-3 or TRBV12-4 and TRBJ1-5; D ambiguous. This CDR3 comprises 16 residues. Trimming took 5 bases from V and 1 from J, leaving 15 bases between them. Here the CDR3 reads CASSPRRLWSNQPQHF. The CDR3, as DNA: TGTGCCAGCAGTCCGCGGAGACTCTGGAGCAATCAGCCCCAGCATTTT.

There are a few counts of this clonotype. The chain's CDR3 is CASSDSGAYEQYV. The CDR3, as DNA: TGTGCCAGCAGCGACAGTGGCGCCTACGAGCAGTACGTC. The gene calls are TRBV12-3 or TRBV12-4 and TRBJ2-7, with D possibly TRBD1 on 5 matching bases. Trimming cost V 6 bases and J 2 bases, with 11 bases left between them. The CDR3 is 13 amino acids.